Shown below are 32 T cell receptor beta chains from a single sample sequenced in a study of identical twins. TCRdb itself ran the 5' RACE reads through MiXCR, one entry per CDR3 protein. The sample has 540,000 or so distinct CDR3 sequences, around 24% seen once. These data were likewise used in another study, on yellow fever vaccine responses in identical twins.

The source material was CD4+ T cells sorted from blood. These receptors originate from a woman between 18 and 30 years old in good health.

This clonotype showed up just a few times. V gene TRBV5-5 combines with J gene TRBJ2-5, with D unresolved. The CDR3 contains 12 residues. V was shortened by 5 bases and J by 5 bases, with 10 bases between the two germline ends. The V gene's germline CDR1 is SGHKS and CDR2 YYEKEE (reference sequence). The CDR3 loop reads CASSTEMETQYF. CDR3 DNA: TGTGCCAGCAGTACGGAAATGGAGACCCAGTACTTC.

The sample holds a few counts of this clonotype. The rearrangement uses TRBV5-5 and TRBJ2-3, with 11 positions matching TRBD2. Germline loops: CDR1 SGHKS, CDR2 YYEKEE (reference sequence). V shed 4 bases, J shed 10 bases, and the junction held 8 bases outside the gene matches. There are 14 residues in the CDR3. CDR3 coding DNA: TGTGCCAGCAGCCCGACTAGCGGGGACTCGGCGCAGTATTTT. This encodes CASSPTSGDSAQYF.

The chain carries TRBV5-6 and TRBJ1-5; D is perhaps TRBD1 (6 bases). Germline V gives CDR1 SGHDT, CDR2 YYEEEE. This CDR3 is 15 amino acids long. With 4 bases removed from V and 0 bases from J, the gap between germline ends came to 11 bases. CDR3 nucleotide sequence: TGTGCCAGCAGCGACAGGTTGAATAGCAATCAGCCCCAGCATTTT. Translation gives CASSDRLNSNQPQHF.

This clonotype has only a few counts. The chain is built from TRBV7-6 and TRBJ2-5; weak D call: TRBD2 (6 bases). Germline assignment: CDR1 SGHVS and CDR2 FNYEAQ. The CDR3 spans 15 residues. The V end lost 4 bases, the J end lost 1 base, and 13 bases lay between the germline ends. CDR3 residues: CASSSVGGFQETQYF. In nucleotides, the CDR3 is TGTGCCAGCAGCTCCGTGGGGGGATTCCAAGAGACCCAGTACTTC.

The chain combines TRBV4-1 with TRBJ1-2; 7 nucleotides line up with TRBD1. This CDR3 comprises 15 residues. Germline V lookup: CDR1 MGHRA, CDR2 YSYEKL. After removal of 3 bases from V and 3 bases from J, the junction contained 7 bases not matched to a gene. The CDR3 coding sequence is TGCGCCAGCAGCCAGAAACAGACAGGGCACTATGGCTACACCTTC. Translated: CASSQKQTGHYGYTF.

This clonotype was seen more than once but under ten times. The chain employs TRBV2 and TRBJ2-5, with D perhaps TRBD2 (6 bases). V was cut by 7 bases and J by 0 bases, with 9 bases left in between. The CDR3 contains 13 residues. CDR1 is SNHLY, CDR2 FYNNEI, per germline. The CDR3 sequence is CASTGGYQETQYF. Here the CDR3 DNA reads TGTGCCAGCACTGGGGGGTACCAAGAGACCCAGTACTTC. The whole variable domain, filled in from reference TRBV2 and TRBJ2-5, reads EPEVTQTPSHQVTQMGQEVILRCVPISNHLYFYWYRQILGQKVEFLVSFYNNEISEKSEIFDDQFSVERPDGSNFTLKIRSTKLEDSAMYFCASTGGYQETQYFGPGTRLLVL.

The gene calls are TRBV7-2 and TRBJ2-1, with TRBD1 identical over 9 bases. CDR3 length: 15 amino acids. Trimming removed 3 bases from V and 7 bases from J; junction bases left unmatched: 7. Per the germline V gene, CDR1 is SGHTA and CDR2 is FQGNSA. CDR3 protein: CASSFLTGGGNEQFF. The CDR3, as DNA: TGTGCCAGCAGCTTTTTGACAGGGGGTGGGAATGAGCAGTTCTTC.

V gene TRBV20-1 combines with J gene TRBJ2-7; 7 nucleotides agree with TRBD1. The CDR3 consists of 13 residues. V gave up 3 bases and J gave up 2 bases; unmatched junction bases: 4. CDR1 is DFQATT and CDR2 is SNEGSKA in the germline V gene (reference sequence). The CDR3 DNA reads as TGCAGTGCTAGGGCCGGGACAGCCTACGAGCAGTACTTC. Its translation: CSARAGTAYEQYF.

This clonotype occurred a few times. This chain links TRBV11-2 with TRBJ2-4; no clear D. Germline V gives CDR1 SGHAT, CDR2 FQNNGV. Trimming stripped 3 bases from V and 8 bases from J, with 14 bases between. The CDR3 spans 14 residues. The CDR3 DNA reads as TGTGCCAGCAGCTTCCTCAGGTTACGGGACATTCAGTACTTC. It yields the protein CASSFLRLRDIQYF.

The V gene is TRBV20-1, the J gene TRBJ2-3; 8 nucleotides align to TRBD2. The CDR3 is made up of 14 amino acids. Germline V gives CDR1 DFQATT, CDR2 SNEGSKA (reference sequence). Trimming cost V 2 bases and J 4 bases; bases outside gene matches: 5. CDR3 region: CSARSGGVADTQYF. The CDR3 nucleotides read TGCAGTGCTAGAAGCGGGGGAGTGGCAGATACGCAGTATTTT.

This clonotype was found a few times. CDR3: CASSPGLAGAVGEQFF. CDR3 DNA: TGCGCCAGCAGTCCTGGACTAGCGGGAGCAGTAGGTGAGCAGTTCTTC. The chain has TRBV5-1 and TRBJ2-1; 13 bases align to TRBD2. V gave up 5 bases and J gave up 9 bases; unmatched junction bases: 11. The CDR3 is 16 amino acids. The V gene's germline CDR1 is SGHRS and CDR2 YFSETQ.

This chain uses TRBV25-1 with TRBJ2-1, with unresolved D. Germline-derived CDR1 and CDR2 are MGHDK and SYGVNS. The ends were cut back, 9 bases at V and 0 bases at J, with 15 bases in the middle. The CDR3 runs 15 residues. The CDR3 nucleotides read TGTGCCAGTTCTCCATCTGGGCACTCCTACAATGAGCAGTTCTTC. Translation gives CASSPSGHSYNEQFF. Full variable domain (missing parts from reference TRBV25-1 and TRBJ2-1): EADIYQTPRYLVIGTGKKITLECSQTMGHDKMYWYQQDPGMELHLIHYSYGVNSTEKGDLSSESTVSRIRTEHFPLTLESARPSHTSQYLCASSPSGHSYNEQFFGPGTRLTVL.

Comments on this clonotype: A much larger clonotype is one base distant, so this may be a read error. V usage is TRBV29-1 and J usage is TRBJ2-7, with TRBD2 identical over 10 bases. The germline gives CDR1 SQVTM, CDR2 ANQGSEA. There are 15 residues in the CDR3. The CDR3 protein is CGVEGIAGGINEQYF. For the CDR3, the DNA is TGCGGCGTTGAAGGGATAGCGGGAGGTATAAACGAGCAGTACTTC.

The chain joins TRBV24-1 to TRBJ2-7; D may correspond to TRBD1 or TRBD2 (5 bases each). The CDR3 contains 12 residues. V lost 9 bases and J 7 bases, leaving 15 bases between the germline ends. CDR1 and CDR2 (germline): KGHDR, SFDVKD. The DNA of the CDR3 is TGTGCCACCTCGTTGGGACCGGGGGAGCAGTACTTC. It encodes CATSLGPGEQYF.

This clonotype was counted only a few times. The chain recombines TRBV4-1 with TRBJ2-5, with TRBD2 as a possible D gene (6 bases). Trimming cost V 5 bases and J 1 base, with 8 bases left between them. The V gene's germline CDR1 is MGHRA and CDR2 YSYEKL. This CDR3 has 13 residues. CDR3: CASSKGLQETQYF. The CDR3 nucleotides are TGCGCCAGCAGCAAGGGACTCCAAGAGACCCAGTACTTC.

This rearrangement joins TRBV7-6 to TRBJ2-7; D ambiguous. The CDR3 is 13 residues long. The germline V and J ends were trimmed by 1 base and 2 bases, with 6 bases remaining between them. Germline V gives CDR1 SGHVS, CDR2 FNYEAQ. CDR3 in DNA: TGTGCCAGCAGCTTAGTGGCGACCTACGAGCAGTACGTC. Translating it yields CASSLVATYEQYV.

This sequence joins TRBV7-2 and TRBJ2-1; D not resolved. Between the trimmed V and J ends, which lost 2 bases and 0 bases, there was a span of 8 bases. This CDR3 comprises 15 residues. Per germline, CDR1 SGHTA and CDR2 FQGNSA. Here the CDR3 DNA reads TGTGCCAGCAGCTTATTGCGAACCTCCTACAATGAGCAGTTCTTC. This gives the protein CASSLLRTSYNEQFF.

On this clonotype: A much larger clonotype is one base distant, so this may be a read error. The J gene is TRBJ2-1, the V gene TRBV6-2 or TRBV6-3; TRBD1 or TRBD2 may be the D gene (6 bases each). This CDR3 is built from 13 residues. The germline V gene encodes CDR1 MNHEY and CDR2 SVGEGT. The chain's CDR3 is CASRGDGGNERFF. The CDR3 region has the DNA TGTGCCAGCAGGGGGGACGGGGGCAATGAGCGGTTCTTC.

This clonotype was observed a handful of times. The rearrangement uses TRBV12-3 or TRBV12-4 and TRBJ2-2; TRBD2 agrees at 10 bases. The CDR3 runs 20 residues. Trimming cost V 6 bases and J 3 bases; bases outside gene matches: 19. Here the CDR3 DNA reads TGTGCCAGCAGCCTGTGGCTAGCGGGAGAGGGTGGTCTGTACACCGGGGAGCTGTTTTTT. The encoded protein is CASSLWLAGEGGLYTGELFF.

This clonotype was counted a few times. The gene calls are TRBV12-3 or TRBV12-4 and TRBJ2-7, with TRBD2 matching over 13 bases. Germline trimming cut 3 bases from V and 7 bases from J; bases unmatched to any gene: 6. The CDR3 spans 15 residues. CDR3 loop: CASSLTSGRSSEQYF. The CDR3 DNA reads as TGTGCCAGCAGTTTGACTAGCGGGAGGTCAAGTGAGCAGTACTTC.

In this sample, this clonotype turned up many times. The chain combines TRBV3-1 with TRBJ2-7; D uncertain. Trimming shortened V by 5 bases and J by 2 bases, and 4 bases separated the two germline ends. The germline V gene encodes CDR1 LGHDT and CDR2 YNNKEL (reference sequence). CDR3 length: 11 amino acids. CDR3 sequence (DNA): TGTGCCAGCAGCTCAGCCTACGAGCAGTACTTC. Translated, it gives CASSSAYEQYF.

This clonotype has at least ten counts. CDR3 loop: CASSMGGSYEQYF. CDR3 nucleotide sequence: TGTGCCAGCAGTATGGGGGGGTCCTACGAGCAGTACTTC. The chain links TRBV27 to TRBJ2-7; the match to TRBD2 covers 7 bases. After removal of 5 bases from V and 1 base from J, the junction contained 2 bases not matched to a gene. CDR3 size: 13 residues. Germline loops: CDR1 MNHEY, CDR2 SMNVEV (reference sequence).

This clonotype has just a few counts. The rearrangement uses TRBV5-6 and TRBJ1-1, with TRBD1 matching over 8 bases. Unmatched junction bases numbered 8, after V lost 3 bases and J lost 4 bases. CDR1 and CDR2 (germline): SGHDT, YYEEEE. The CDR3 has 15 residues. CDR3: CASSSRGLKSTEAFF. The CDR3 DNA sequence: TGTGCCAGCAGCTCCAGGGGGCTAAAGAGCACTGAAGCTTTCTTT.

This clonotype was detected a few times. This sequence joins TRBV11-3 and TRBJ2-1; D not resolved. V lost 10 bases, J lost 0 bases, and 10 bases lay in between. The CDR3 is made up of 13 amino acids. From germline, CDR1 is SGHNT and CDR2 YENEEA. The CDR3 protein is CATGESSYNEQFF. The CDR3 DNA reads TGTGCCACTGGGGAAAGCTCCTACAATGAGCAGTTCTTC.

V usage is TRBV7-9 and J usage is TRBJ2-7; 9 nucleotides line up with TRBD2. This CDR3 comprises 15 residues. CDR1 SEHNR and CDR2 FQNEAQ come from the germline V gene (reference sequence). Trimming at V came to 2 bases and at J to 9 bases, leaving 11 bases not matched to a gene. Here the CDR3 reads CASSLIVAGESSQYF. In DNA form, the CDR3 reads TGTGCCAGCAGCTTAATCGTAGCGGGAGAGTCGTCGCAGTACTTC.

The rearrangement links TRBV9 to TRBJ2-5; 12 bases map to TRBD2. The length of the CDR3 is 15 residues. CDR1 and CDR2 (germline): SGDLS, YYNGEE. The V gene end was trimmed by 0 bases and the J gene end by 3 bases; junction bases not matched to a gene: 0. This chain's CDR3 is CASSVASGREETQYF. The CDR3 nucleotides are TGTGCCAGCAGCGTAGCTAGCGGGAGGGAAGAGACCCAGTACTTC.

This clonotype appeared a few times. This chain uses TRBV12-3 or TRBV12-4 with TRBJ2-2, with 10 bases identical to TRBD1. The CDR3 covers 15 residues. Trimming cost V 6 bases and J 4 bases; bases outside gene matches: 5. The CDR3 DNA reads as TGTGCCAGCAGGGGGGGACAGGGGTCCACCGGGGAGCTGTTTTTT. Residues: CASRGGQGSTGELFF.

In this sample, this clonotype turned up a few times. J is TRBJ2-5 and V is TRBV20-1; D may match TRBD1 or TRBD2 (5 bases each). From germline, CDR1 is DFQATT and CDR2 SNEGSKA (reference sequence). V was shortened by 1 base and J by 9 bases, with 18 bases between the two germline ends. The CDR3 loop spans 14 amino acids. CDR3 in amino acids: CSARGEDSQGAQYF. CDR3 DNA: TGCAGTGCTAGAGGCGAGGACTCTCAAGGGGCCCAGTACTTC.

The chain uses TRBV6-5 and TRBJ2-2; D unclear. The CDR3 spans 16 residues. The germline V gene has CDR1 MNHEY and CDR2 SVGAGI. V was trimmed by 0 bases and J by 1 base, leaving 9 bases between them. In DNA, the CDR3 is TGTGCCAGCAGTTACTCGAGCTTCTGGAACACCGGGGAGCTGTTTTTT. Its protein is CASSYSSFWNTGELFF.

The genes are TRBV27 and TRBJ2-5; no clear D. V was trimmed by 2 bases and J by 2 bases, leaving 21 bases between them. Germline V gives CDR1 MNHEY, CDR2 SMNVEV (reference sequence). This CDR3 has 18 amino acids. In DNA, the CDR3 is TGTGCCAGCAGTTTACCCCAAGACGCAGAAATAGATCAAGAGACCCAGTACTTC. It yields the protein CASSLPQDAEIDQETQYF.

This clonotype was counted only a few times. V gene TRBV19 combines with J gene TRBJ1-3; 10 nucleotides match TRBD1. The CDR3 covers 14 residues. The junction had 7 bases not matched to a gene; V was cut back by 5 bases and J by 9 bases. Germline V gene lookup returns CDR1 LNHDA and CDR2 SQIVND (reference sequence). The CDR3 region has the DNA TGTGCCAGTAGTTTCGGGACAGGGGTCTTCACCATATATTTT. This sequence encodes CASSFGTGVFTIYF.

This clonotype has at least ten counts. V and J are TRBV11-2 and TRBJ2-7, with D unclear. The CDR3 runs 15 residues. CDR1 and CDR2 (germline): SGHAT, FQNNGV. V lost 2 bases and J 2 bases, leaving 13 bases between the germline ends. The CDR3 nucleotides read TGTGCCAGCAGCTTACTTGGGCGGAAGACCTACGAGCAGTACTTC. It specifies CASSLLGRKTYEQYF. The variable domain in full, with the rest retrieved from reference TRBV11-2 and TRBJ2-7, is EAGVAQSPRYKIIEKRQSVAFWCNPISGHATLYWYQQILGQGPKLLIQFQNNGVVDDSQLPKDRFSAERLKGVDSTLKIQPAKLEDSAVYLCASSLLGRKTYEQYFGPGTRLTVT.